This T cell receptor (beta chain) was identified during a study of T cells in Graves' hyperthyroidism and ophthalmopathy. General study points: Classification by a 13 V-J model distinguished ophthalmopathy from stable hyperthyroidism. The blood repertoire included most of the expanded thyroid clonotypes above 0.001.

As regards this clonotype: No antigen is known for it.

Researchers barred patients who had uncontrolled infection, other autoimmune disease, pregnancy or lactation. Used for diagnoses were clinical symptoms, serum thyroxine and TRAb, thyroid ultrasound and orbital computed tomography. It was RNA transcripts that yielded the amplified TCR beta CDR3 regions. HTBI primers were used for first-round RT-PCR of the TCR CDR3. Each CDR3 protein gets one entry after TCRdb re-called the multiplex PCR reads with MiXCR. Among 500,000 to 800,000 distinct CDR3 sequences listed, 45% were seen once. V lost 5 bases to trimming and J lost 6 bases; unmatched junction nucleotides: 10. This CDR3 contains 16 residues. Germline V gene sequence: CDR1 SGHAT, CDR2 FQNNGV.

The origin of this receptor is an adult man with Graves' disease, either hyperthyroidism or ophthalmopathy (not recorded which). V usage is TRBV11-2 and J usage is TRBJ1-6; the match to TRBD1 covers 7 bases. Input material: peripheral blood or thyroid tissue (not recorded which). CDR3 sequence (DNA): TGTGCCAGCAGCCCTCGACGACAGGGAAGTAATTCACCCCTCCACTTT. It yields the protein CASSPRRQGSNSPLHF.